The next 25 T cell receptor beta chains were all read from a single sample in a study of blood T cell repertoires in COVID-19. Clones were sequenced by immunoSEQ multiplex PCR, and TCRdb holds only the in-frame ones, with some missing. Counted here are approximately 210,000 clones, 84% occurring once; the ten biggest clones make up 7.6%. Source material: peripheral blood. These receptors were taken from a woman in her forties or fifties with active or convalescent COVID-19.

This rearrangement joins TRBV7-9 to TRBJ2-7, with 11 nucleotides matching TRBD1. V gave up 6 bases and J gave up 5 bases; unmatched junction bases: 9. The V gene's germline CDR1 is SEHNR and CDR2 FQNEAQ (reference sequence). The CDR3 is 15 amino acids. CDR3 nucleotide sequence: TGTGCCAGCAGACCCGGGACAGGGGGGTGGGACGAGCAGTACTTC. Translating it yields CASRPGTGGWDEQYF. Looking up the rest from reference TRBV7-9 and TRBJ2-7 gives the full variable domain: DTGVSQNPRHKITKRGQNVTFRCDPISEHNRLYWYRQTLGQGPEFLTYFQNEAQLEKSRLLSDRFSAERPKGSFSTLEIQRTEQGDSAMYLCASRPGTGGWDEQYFGPGTRLTVT.

The chain links TRBV7-6 to TRBJ1-2, with 9 bases matching TRBD1. V was pared by 5 bases and J by 2 bases, with 6 bases of the junction left unmatched. CDR3 length: 15 amino acids. CDR1 and CDR2 (germline): SGHVS, FNYEAQ. CDR3 DNA sequence: TGTGCCAGCAGCGAGGCCGGGACAGGGAACTATGGCTACACCTTC. This translates into CASSEAGTGNYGYTF.

V usage is TRBV18 and J usage is TRBJ2-7, with TRBD2 as a possible D gene (6 bases). The CDR3 sequence is 13 residues long. V was clipped by 3 bases and J by 6 bases, with 12 bases between them. Germline V gives CDR1 KGHSH, CDR2 LQKENI. The CDR3 loop is CASSPKAGPEQYV. Written as DNA, the CDR3 is TGTGCCAGCTCACCGAAGGCGGGGCCCGAGCAGTACGTC.

This clone was found a few times. The chain joins TRBV25-1 to TRBJ1-4, with TRBD1 identical over 7 bases. Losses at the gene ends were 1 base for V and 7 bases for J; bases not matched to a gene: 6. This CDR3 comprises 15 residues. Germline V gives CDR1 MGHDK, CDR2 SYGVNS. CDR3 DNA: TGTGCCAGCAGTGAATGGACAGGTAGCGCTGAAAAACTGTTTTTT. It specifies CASSEWTGSAEKLFF.

The chain combines TRBV5-1 with TRBJ2-3; TRBD1 agrees at 9 bases. CDR1 SGHRS and CDR2 YFSETQ come from the germline V gene. The trim removed 4 bases at V and 5 bases at J, leaving 2 bases unmatched. This CDR3 is 13 amino acids long. In nucleotides, the CDR3 is TGCGCCAGCAGCACAGGGGGCGAAGATACGCAGTATTTT. Its translation: CASSTGGEDTQYF. Variable domain in full (rest from reference TRBV5-1 and TRBJ2-3): KAGVTQTPRYLIKTRGQQVTLSCSPISGHRSVSWYQQTPGQGLQFLFEYFSETQRNKGNFPGRFSGRQFSNSRSEMNVSTLELGDSALYLCASSTGGEDTQYFGPGTRLTVL.

In DNA, the CDR3 is TGTGCCAGCAGCCCAGGACAGGAAAGGGAGCTGTTTTTT. Amino acid sequence: CASSPGQERELFF. The chain has TRBV5-4 and TRBJ2-2; TRBD1 aligns across 7 bases. The germline CDR1 and CDR2 sequences are SGHNT and YYREEE (reference sequence). This CDR3 contains 13 residues. Trimming cost V 4 bases and J 9 bases; bases outside gene matches: 6. Together with reference TRBV5-4 and TRBJ2-2, the CDR3 gives the full variable domain: ETGVTQSPTHLIKTRGQQVTLRCSSQSGHNTVSWYQQALGQGPQFIFQYYREEENGRGNFPPRFSGLQFPNYSSELNVNALELDDSALYLCASSPGQERELFFGEGSRLTVL.

V is TRBV15 and J is TRBJ1-6; 9 positions agree with TRBD1. The J segment lost 14 bases and the V segment lost 1 base, leaving 15 bases of the junction unmatched. CDR1 and CDR2 from the germline V gene are LNHNV and YYDKDF (reference sequence). CDR3 length equals 17 residues. CDR3 sequence (DNA): TGTGCCACCAGCAGAGTAGGAACGGGACAGGGAAAGTCAGCCCTCCACTTT. Residues: CATSRVGTGQGKSALHF.

This sequence joins TRBV12-3 or TRBV12-4 and TRBJ1-5, with D possibly matching TRBD1 (5 bases). Deletions cut 9 bases from V and 7 bases from J, with 16 bases between. The CDR3 length is 13 residues. This CDR3 reads CASSGGVEQPQHF. CDR3 nucleotide sequence: TGTGCCAGTAGCGGGGGAGTCGAGCAGCCCCAGCATTTT.

The chain has TRBV2 and TRBJ1-5, with 8 bases lining up with TRBD1. The CDR3 is 15 residues long. V lost 5 bases, J lost 4 bases, and 7 bases stayed unmatched. Germline CDR1 reads SNHLY; CDR2 reads FYNNEI. CDR3 region: CASSFGTGGNQPQHF. Here the CDR3 DNA reads TGTGCCAGCAGTTTCGGGACAGGAGGAAATCAGCCCCAGCATTTT.

The genes are TRBV3-1 (or the pseudogene TRBV3-2) and TRBJ1-1; 7 positions agree with TRBD1. V was pared by 2 bases and J by 11 bases, with 5 bases of the junction left unmatched. CDR1 LGHDT and CDR2 YNNKEL come from the germline V gene (reference sequence). The CDR3 sequence is 12 residues long. CDR3 loop: CASSQRQGRAFF. Written as DNA, the CDR3 is TGTGCCAGCAGCCAAAGACAGGGCCGGGCTTTCTTT.

This chain uses TRBV24-1 with TRBJ1-1; no clear D gene. The V gene's germline CDR1 is KGHDR and CDR2 SFDVKD. Trimming took off 5 bases at V and 1 base at J, with 4 bases between the two ends. The CDR3 loop spans 12 amino acids. CDR3 residues: CATSARNTEAFF. DNA for the CDR3: TGTGCCACCAGTGCGAGGAACACTGAAGCTTTCTTT.

This clone showed up just a few times. The chain has TRBV5-1 and TRBJ1-1, with 9 bases matching TRBD1. The J segment lost 6 bases and the V segment lost 4 bases, leaving 19 bases of the junction unmatched. This CDR3 is 18 amino acids long. The germline V gene has CDR1 SGHRS and CDR2 YFSETQ. CDR3 in DNA: TGCGCCAGCAGCGTAGAACCGCCGGGACAGGGTAGATTATCTGAAGCTTTCTTT. Its protein product is CASSVEPPGQGRLSEAFF.

The chain uses TRBV11-3 and TRBJ2-2; D not certain. Germline CDR1 and CDR2: SGHNT and YENEEA. The ends were cut back, 1 base at V and 8 bases at J, with 11 bases in the middle. CDR3 size: 14 residues. The CDR3 protein is CASSLAIPGGELFF. The CDR3 DNA reads TGTGCCAGCAGCTTAGCAATTCCGGGTGGGGAGCTGTTTTTT.

The chain combines TRBV4-1 with TRBJ2-3, with TRBD2 matching over 13 bases. This CDR3 spans 15 amino acids. Unmatched junction bases numbered 6, after V lost 4 bases and J lost 8 bases. Per germline, CDR1 MGHRA and CDR2 YSYEKL. The chain's CDR3 is CASSPLAGGVSTQYF. CDR3 sequence (DNA): TGCGCCAGCAGCCCACTAGCGGGAGGGGTTAGTACGCAGTATTTT.

This sequence joins TRBV28 and TRBJ1-2, with a weak D call TRBD1 (5 bases). CDR1 and CDR2 (germline): MDHEN, SYDVKM. The CDR3 sequence is 12 residues long. The V and J ends lost 8 bases and 2 bases respectively, with 9 bases between them. In DNA, the CDR3 is TGTGCCAGCGGCGGGACGAACTATGGCTACACCTTC. Translating it yields CASGGTNYGYTF.

A single count supports this clone. The V gene is TRBV4-1, the J gene TRBJ1-2, with 8 bases fitting TRBD1. Germline V gene data show CDR1 as MGHRA and CDR2 as YSYEKL. The CDR3 has 13 amino acids. The ends lost 3 bases at V and 7 bases at J; junction bases unmatched: 4. The DNA of the CDR3 is TGCGCCAGCAGCCAGACAGGGGTGGGTGGCTACACCTTC. This codes for CASSQTGVGGYTF.

The chain joins TRBV7-7 to TRBJ2-5; TRBD2 matches 9 bases. This CDR3 comprises 18 residues. The J segment lost 2 bases and the V segment lost 3 bases, leaving 13 bases of the junction unmatched. CDR1 and CDR2 from the germline V gene are SSHAT and FNYEAQ (reference sequence). The CDR3 sequence: CASSFSSGGSGVQETQYF. The CDR3 bases are TGTGCCAGCAGCTTTTCCAGCGGGGGGTCCGGAGTACAAGAGACCCAGTACTTC.

J is TRBJ2-3 and V is TRBV7-7; perhaps TRBD2 as D (5 bases). Germline V CDR1 and CDR2: SSHAT, FNYEAQ (reference sequence). The CDR3 spans 14 residues. Trimming pared 1 base from V and 6 bases from J, leaving 11 bases between. CDR3 sequence: CASSLGGGIDTQYF. The DNA of the CDR3 is TGTGCCAGCAGCTTAGGTGGAGGAATTGATACGCAGTATTTT.

The CDR3 here is CASSDRDSTIYF. CDR3 coding DNA: TGTGCCAGCTCAGATCGGGACTCCACCATATATTTT. The rearrangement uses TRBV18 and TRBJ1-3; D may be TRBD1 (5 bases). This CDR3 spans 12 amino acids. Germline-derived CDR1 and CDR2 are KGHSH and LQKENI. Between the trimmed V and J ends, which lost 5 bases and 9 bases, there was a span of 11 bases.

V gene TRBV5-1 combines with J gene TRBJ2-1; no definite D call. The CDR3 runs to 13 residues. Germline V lookup: CDR1 SGHRS, CDR2 YFSETQ. The V end was cut by 4 bases, the J end by 8 bases, with 13 bases between. The CDR3 sequence: CASSLLTQDEQFF. The DNA for the CDR3 is TGCGCCAGCAGCCTTTTGACTCAAGATGAGCAGTTCTTC.

The chain recombines TRBV6-2 or TRBV6-3 with TRBJ1-5; 7 nucleotides agree with TRBD1. Germline values: CDR1 MNHEY, CDR2 SVGEGT. The CDR3 is 15 residues long. V dropped 6 bases and J dropped 3; count of bases not matched to a gene: 8. CDR3 DNA sequence: TGTGCCAGCAGCCCGACAGGGAAGGTCAATCAGCCCCAGCATTTT. Encoded protein: CASSPTGKVNQPQHF.

The chain carries TRBV10-2 and TRBJ2-2; 8 bases align to TRBD2. Germline V gives CDR1 WSHSY, CDR2 SAAADI. This CDR3 region has 14 residues. J lost 0 bases, V lost 9 bases, and 3 bases had no gene match. The CDR3 nucleotides read TGCGCCAGTTCGGGGGGGGCGAACACCGGGGAGCTGTTTTTT. Translation: CASSGGANTGELFF.

V and J are TRBV4-2 and TRBJ2-2; 9 bases are a match to TRBD2. CDR3 length equals 16 residues. Germline V gene sequence: CDR1 LGHNA, CDR2 YNFKEQ. V shed 4 bases, J shed 7 bases, and the junction held 10 bases outside the gene matches. The CDR3 here is CASSRRIAGVNGELFF. CDR3 DNA: TGTGCCAGCAGCCGACGAATAGCGGGAGTTAACGGGGAGCTGTTTTTT.

This chain joins TRBV6-5 and TRBJ2-5, with 7 bases identical to TRBD2. CDR3 length: 14 amino acids. V was clipped by 7 bases and J by 1 base; unmatched bases: 6. The germline V gene has CDR1 MNHEY and CDR2 SVGAGI. Here the CDR3 DNA reads TGTGCCAGCAAGGGGTTAGCGGGCCAAGAGACCCAGTACTTC. Translated, it gives CASKGLAGQETQYF.

J is TRBJ2-1 and V is TRBV5-1; D may be TRBD2 (5 bases). The V gene lost 0 bases and the J gene lost 12 bases, with 16 bases spanning the gap. The CDR3 is made up of 14 amino acids. Germline-derived CDR1 and CDR2 are SGHRS and YFSETQ. CDR3: CASSLVLGGGSQFF. CDR3 bases: TGCGCCAGCAGCTTGGTACTAGGCGGTGGTTCGCAGTTCTTC.